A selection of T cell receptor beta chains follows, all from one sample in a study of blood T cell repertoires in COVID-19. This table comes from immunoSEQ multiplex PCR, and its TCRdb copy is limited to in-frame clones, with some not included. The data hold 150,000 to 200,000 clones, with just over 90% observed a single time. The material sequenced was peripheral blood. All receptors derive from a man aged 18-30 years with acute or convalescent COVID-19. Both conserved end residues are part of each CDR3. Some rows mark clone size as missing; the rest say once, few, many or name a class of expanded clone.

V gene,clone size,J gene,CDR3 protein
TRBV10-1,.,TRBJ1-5,CASPGDRRVANQPQHF
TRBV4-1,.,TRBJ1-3,CASSQLSLTGLSGNTIYF
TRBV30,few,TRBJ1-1,CAGEEGNTEAFF
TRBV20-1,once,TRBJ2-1,CSGGGGGEQFF
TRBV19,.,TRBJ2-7,CASSMIGGTSYEQYF
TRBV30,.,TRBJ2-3,CAWSVGLEADTQYF
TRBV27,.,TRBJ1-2,CASSLTGGASYGYTF
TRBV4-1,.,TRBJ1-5,CASSQDQQGANQPQHF
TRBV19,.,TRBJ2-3,CASSLTGTSGQGGADTQYF
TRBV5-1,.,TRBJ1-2,CASSSRGQGYGYTF
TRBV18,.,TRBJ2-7,CASSPASGEGYEQYF
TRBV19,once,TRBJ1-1,CASTVDKAEAFF
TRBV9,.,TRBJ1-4,CASSAGTATNEKLFF
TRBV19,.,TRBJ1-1,CASSIRGTGLNTEAFF
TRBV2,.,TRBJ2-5,CASSLRLDQETQYF
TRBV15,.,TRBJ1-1,CATSRDLRGYTEAFF
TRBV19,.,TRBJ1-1,CASSIATGGVNTEAFF
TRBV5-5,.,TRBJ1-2,CASSWGTGSGYTF
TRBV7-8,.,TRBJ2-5,CASSPREGQQETQYF
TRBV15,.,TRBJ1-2,CATSRDVPGDYGYTF
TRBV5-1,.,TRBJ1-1,CASSSGQGDMNTEAFF
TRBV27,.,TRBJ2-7,CASSPGGGTPVEQYF
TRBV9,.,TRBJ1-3,CASSAYRVGAGNTIYF
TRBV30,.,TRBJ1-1,CAWSRTANTEAFF
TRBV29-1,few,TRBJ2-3,CSVQGPGQRADTQYF
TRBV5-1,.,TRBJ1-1,CASSLAVQDLNTEAFF
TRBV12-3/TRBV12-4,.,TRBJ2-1,CASSFIPNEQFF
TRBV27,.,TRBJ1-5,CASSWGGGQPQHF
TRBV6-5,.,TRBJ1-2,CASSYSGGAALYGYTF
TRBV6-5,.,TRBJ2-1,CASSKTGVYNEQFF
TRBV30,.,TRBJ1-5,CASRVGNQPQHF
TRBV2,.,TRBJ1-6,CASSEQGSPLHF
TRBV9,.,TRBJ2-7,CASSPSWGGYEQYF
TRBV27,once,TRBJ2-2,CASKRGVGTGELFF
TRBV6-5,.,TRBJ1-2,CASTRTGVGGYTF
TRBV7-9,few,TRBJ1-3,CASSAGSSGNTIYF
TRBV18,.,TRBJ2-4,CASSPDGPSDQYF
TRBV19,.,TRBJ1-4,CASSARDRTNEKLFF
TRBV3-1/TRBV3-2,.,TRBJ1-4,CASSHLTDEKLFF
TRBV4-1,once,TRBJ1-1,CASSPIGTGGTEAFF